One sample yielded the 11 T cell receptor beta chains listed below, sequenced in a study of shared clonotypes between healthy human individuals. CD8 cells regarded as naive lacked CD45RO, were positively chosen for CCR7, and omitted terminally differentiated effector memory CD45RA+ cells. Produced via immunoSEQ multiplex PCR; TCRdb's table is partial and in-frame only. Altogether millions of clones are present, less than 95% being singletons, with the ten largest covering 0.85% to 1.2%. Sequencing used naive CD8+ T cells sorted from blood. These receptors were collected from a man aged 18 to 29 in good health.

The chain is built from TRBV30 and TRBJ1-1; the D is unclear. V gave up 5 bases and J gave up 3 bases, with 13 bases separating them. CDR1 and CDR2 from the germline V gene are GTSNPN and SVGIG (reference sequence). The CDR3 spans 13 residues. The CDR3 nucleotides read TGTGCCTGGGGGATAGGGTCGGACACTGAAGCTTTCTTT. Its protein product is CAWGIGSDTEAFF.

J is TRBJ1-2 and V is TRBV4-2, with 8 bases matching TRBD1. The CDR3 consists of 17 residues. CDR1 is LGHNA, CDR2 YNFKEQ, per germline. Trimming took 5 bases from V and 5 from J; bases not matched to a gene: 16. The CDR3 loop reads CASSTYLDRASGYGYTF. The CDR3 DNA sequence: TGTGCCAGCAGCACATACCTGGACAGGGCCTCTGGATATGGCTACACCTTC.

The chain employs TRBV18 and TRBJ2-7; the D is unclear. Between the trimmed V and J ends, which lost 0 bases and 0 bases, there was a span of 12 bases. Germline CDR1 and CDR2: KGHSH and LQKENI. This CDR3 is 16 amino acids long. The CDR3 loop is CASSPPGLDLSYEQYF. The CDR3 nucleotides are TGTGCCAGCTCACCACCCGGGCTTGACCTCTCCTACGAGCAGTACTTC.

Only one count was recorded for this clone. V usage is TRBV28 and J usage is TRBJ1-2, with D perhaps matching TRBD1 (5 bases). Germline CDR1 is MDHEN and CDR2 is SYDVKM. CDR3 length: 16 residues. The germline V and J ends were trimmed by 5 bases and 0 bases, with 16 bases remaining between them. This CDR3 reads CASSTPRGDANYGYTF. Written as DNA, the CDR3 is TGTGCCAGCAGTACCCCCCGCGGGGACGCTAACTATGGCTACACCTTC.

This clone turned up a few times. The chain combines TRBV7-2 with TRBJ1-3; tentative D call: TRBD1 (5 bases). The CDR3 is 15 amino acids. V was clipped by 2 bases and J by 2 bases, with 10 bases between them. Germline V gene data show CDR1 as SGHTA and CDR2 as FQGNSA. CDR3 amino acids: CASSLHGTPGNTIYF. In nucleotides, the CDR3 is TGTGCCAGCAGCTTACACGGGACTCCTGGAAACACCATATATTTT.

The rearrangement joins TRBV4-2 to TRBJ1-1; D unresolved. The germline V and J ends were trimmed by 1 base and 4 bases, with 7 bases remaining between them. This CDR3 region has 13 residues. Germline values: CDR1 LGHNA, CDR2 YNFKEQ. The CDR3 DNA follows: TGTGCCAGCAGCCAAGGGGTAGCCACTGAAGCTTTCTTT. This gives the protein CASSQGVATEAFF.

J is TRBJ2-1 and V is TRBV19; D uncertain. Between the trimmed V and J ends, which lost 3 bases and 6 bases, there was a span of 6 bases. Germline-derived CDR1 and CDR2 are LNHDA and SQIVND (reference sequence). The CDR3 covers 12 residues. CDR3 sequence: CASSISVNEQFF. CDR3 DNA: TGTGCCAGTAGTATTTCGGTCAATGAGCAGTTCTTC.

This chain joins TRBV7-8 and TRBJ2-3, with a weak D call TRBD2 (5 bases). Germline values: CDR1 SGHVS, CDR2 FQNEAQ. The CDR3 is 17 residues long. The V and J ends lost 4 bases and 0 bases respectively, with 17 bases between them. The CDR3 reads CASSSNGLIASTDTQYF. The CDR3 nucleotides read TGTGCCAGCAGCTCCAACGGGTTGATAGCGAGCACAGATACGCAGTATTTT.

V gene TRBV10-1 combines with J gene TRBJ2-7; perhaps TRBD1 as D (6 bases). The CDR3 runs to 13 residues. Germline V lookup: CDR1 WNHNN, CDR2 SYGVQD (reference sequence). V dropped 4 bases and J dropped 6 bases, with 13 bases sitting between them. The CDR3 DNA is TGCGCCAGCAGTGCGTCAAAAGGGGGCGAGCAGTACTTC. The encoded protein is CASSASKGGEQYF.

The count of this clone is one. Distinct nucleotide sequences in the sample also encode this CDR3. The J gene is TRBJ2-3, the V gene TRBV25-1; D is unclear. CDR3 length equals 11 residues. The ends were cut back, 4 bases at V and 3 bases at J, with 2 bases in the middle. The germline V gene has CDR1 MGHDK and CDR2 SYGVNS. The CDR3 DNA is TGTGCCAGCAGTGTGACAGATACGCAGTATTTT. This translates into CASSVTDTQYF.

The CDR3 spells CASSSSYSNYGYTF. The CDR3 DNA is TGTGCCAGCAGCTCGAGTTATTCCAACTATGGCTACACCTTC. The V gene is TRBV7-9, the J gene TRBJ1-2; D unclear. V lost 4 bases and J lost 2, with 11 bases in between. This CDR3 is 14 amino acids long. Germline loops: CDR1 SEHNR, CDR2 FQNEAQ (reference sequence).